This TCR beta chain stems from a study of technical replicates of blood from several donors. Sequencing used immunoSEQ multiplex PCR; TCRdb keeps in-frame clones, though not all of them. Of about 89,000 clones listed, just under 95% are singletons. The CDR3 spans 15 residues. V was trimmed by 7 bases and J by 0 bases, leaving 18 bases between them. From germline, CDR1 is SQVTM and CDR2 ANQGSEA. J is TRBJ1-1 and V is TRBV29-1, with D possibly TRBD1 on 6 matching bases. Sequencing was performed on T cells isolated from PBMCs. The clonotype originates from a human donor in good health. The CDR3 is CSDGRGGGVNTEAFF. CDR3 coding DNA: TGCAGCGATGGTAGGGGGGGCGGCGTGAACACTGAAGCTTTCTTT.